This entry is about one TCR beta chain. The CDR3 is 15 residues long. Germline V lookup: CDR1 MNHEY, CDR2 SMNVEV (reference sequence). The V and J ends lost 6 bases and 8 bases respectively, with 19 bases between them. As originally analysed: Reference gene primer amplification yielded estimated nucleated cell counts. Assay used: immunoSEQ multiplex PCR; TCRdb lists only in-frame clones, some missing. Clonal size and the V and J genes are those of that table, whereas D and trimming came from the DNA. The table lists about 210,000 clones, around nine tenths of them singletons. The data were taken from a study of blood T cell repertoires in COVID-19. Across the study: Both acute and convalescent COVID-19 samples were obtained from the United States, Italy and Spain. T cells, B-cell-depleted T cells, or PBMCs supplied cDNA or gDNA.

Everyone who took part was roughly 18 to 89 years old, and they came from 24 US areas. The receptor's source is a woman under 40 who had been exposed to COVID-19. The V gene is TRBV27, the J gene TRBJ1-4, with no clear D. Material: PBMCs or T cells enriched from blood (not recorded which). CDR3 in DNA: TGTGCCAGCAGCCCCGGTCCCAGCAACAGAGAAAAACTGTTTTTT. It encodes CASSPGPSNREKLFF.